Shown below are 25 T cell receptor beta chains from a single sample sequenced in a study of identical twins. TCRdb used MiXCR to reprocess the 5' RACE reads, holding one entry per CDR3 protein. The data contain more than 400,000 distinct CDR3 sequences, around 15% of them singletons. The same sample was also studied in work on yellow fever vaccine responses in identical twins.

Sequencing was carried out using CD4+ T cells sorted from blood. The origin of the receptors is a woman in her late teens or twenties in good health.

This chain connects TRBV12-3 or TRBV12-4 to TRBJ2-1; unclear D gene. CDR3 length: 12 amino acids. The V gene lost 7 bases and the J gene lost 6 bases, with 10 bases spanning the gap. The CDR3 sequence is CASKRSVNEQFF. Here the CDR3 DNA reads TGTGCCAGCAAAAGGTCGGTCAATGAGCAGTTCTTC.

The sample holds a few counts of this clonotype. This chain connects TRBV5-1 to TRBJ2-1; possible D gene TRBD2, 6 bases. Germline V gene data show CDR1 as SGHRS and CDR2 as YFSETQ. CDR3 size: 17 residues. V was pared by 2 bases and J by 4 bases, with 19 bases between. CDR3 nucleotide sequence: TGCGCCAGCAGCTTTACTAGCTTTGGGGCTAATTACAATGAGCAGTTCTTC. Translated: CASSFTSFGANYNEQFF.

The chain combines TRBV4-2 with TRBJ2-5, with D tentatively TRBD2 (7 bases). CDR1 and CDR2 from the germline V gene are LGHNA and YNFKEQ. Trimming shortened V by 1 base and J by 2 bases, and 17 bases separated the two germline ends. This CDR3 is built from 17 residues. CDR3 bases: TGTGCCAGCAGCCAAGCCCCCAACGGGGGGCCTCAAGAGACCCAGTACTTC. Its protein is CASSQAPNGGPQETQYF.

CDR3 DNA sequence: TGCGCCAGCAGCCAAGGAAGCGGGAAGACTAGCACAGATACGCAGTATTTT. This gives the protein CASSQGSGKTSTDTQYF. The chain links TRBV4-1 to TRBJ2-3; the match to TRBD2 covers 7 bases. From germline, CDR1 is MGHRA and CDR2 YSYEKL. The V segment lost 1 base and the J segment 0 bases; nucleotides outside the gene matches: 7. CDR3 length: 17 amino acids.

This clonotype was observed a few times. The rearrangement joins TRBV20-1 to TRBJ2-1; the match to TRBD2 covers 10 bases. Trimming cost V 4 bases and J 7 bases; bases outside gene matches: 16. Germline CDR1 reads DFQATT; CDR2 reads SNEGSKA (reference sequence). CDR3 size: 17 residues. The CDR3, as DNA: TGCAGTGCTATCACCCCTAGCGGGGGACACTGGATGAATGAGCAGTTCTTC. Its translation is CSAITPSGGHWMNEQFF.

The chain recombines TRBV2 with TRBJ2-3; D uncertain. The CDR3 has 15 residues. V lost 3 bases, J lost 4 bases, and 14 bases lay in between. CDR1 SNHLY and CDR2 FYNNEI come from the germline V gene. The CDR3 bases are TGTGCCAGCAGTGAGGGCCTGCCTCCGGCAGATACGCAGTATTTT. Translation: CASSEGLPPADTQYF.

The genes are TRBV20-1 and TRBJ2-5, with D possibly matching TRBD2 (5 bases). V was clipped by 1 base and J by 5 bases, with 17 bases between them. Germline V CDR1 and CDR2: DFQATT, SNEGSKA (reference sequence). This CDR3 region has 15 residues. CDR3: CSARAGVGIFETQYF. The CDR3 coding sequence is TGCAGTGCTAGAGCCGGGGTCGGGATTTTTGAGACCCAGTACTTC.

The chain uses TRBV5-1 and TRBJ1-1; possible D gene TRBD1, 6 bases. Germline V CDR1 and CDR2: SGHRS, YFSETQ. This CDR3 is 13 amino acids long. Trimming took 1 base from V and 7 from J, leaving 11 bases between them. The CDR3 sequence is CASSLSGGLEAFF. In nucleotides, the CDR3 is TGCGCCAGCAGCTTGTCTGGGGGGCTTGAAGCTTTCTTT.

V usage is TRBV7-4 and J usage is TRBJ2-1; D may be TRBD1 or TRBD2 (5 bases each). V lost 1 base and J lost 8, with 12 bases in between. The CDR3 contains 14 residues. The germline CDR1 and CDR2 sequences are SGHVT and SQSDAQ. The CDR3 bases are TGTGCCAGCAGCTTAGGGATGATGGGGGATGAGCAGTTCTTC. Its translation is CASSLGMMGDEQFF.

The sample holds a few counts of this clonotype. The chain recombines TRBV7-9 with TRBJ1-1; 7 positions agree with TRBD1. The CDR3 extends over 15 amino acids. Germline lookup yields CDR1 SEHNR and CDR2 FQNEAQ (reference sequence). The V and J ends lost 7 bases and 3 bases, in that order; junction bases with no gene match: 11. In DNA form, the CDR3 reads TGTGCCAGCAAACTCCAGGGGGGTATAGACACTGAAGCTTTCTTT. It encodes CASKLQGGIDTEAFF.

This clonotype was counted between two and nine times. V gene TRBV5-1 combines with J gene TRBJ2-1, with D unclear. Germline CDR1 is SGHRS and CDR2 is YFSETQ. Trimming took 1 base from V and 8 from J, leaving 16 bases between them. The CDR3 loop spans 15 amino acids. The CDR3 DNA reads as TGCGCCAGCAGCTTGCGGCCCGGTCCCCGGGATGAGCAGTTCTTC. Its protein product is CASSLRPGPRDEQFF. Using reference TRBV5-1 and TRBJ2-1 for the parts outside the CDR3, the full variable domain is KAGVTQTPRYLIKTRGQQVTLSCSPISGHRSVSWYQQTPGQGLQFLFEYFSETQRNKGNFPGRFSGRQFSNSRSEMNVSTLELGDSALYLCASSLRPGPRDEQFFGPGTRLTVL.

The gene calls are TRBV20-1 and TRBJ2-1; 8 bases agree with TRBD2. J gave up 0 bases and V 8 bases, and 3 bases lay outside the gene matches. Germline V gene lookup returns CDR1 DFQATT and CDR2 SNEGSKA (reference sequence). CDR3 length: 13 amino acids. The CDR3 loop reads CSSGSLSYNEQFF. The CDR3 DNA sequence: TGCAGTAGCGGGAGCCTCTCCTACAATGAGCAGTTCTTC.

The J gene is TRBJ1-1, the V gene TRBV5-1; 7 bases match TRBD1. This CDR3 region has 15 residues. CDR1 and CDR2 from the germline V gene are SGHRS and YFSETQ. J was trimmed by 1 base and V by 6 bases; bases with no gene match: 9. The CDR3 protein is CASNYYAGGNTEAFF. In DNA, the CDR3 is TGCGCCAGCAACTACTACGCAGGGGGGAACACTGAAGCTTTCTTT.

This clonotype has just a few counts. The chain is built from TRBV2 and TRBJ2-1, with D unresolved. This CDR3 contains 15 residues. Germline CDR1 SNHLY, CDR2 FYNNEI. Between the trimmed V and J ends, which lost 4 bases and 1 base, there was a span of 11 bases. This CDR3 reads CASSVETPSYNEQFF. The CDR3 bases are TGTGCCAGCAGTGTTGAGACACCTTCCTACAATGAGCAGTTCTTC.

This clonotype was seen a few times. The V and J genes are TRBV6-1 and TRBJ1-4, with TRBD1 as a possible D gene (6 bases). Germline loops: CDR1 MNHNS, CDR2 SASEGT. The CDR3 contains 15 residues. V was trimmed by 6 bases and J by 5 bases, leaving 16 bases between them. The CDR3 here is CASRSVQGRNEKLFF. The CDR3 DNA sequence: TGTGCCAGCAGATCAGTACAGGGTCGGAATGAAAAACTGTTTTTT.

A few counts support this clonotype. This chain uses TRBV9 with TRBJ1-5; D ambiguous. Germline V lookup: CDR1 SGDLS, CDR2 YYNGEE. V was shortened by 0 bases and J by 8 bases, with 9 bases between the two germline ends. This CDR3 contains 13 residues. CDR3: CASSVDPWEPQHF. The CDR3 coding sequence is TGTGCCAGCAGCGTAGACCCATGGGAGCCCCAGCATTTT.

This clonotype was observed a handful of times. This chain's CDR3 is CASTRVGQGPYNEQFF. The CDR3 bases are TGTGCCAGCACCCGAGTCGGCCAGGGACCCTACAATGAGCAGTTCTTC. The chain is built from TRBV28 and TRBJ2-1; D is tentatively TRBD1 or TRBD2 (5 bases each). Germline V gives CDR1 MDHEN, CDR2 SYDVKM. V was shortened by 7 bases and J by 2 bases, with 18 bases between the two germline ends. The CDR3 has 16 amino acids.

The chain joins TRBV12-3 or TRBV12-4 to TRBJ1-2; D perhaps matches TRBD1 (6 bases). The CDR3 length is 13 residues. Trimming cost V 6 bases and J 5 bases, with 13 bases left between them. The CDR3 here is CASRGQSGYGYTF. The CDR3 DNA sequence: TGTGCCAGCAGAGGACAGTCCGGGTATGGCTACACCTTC.

The rearrangement joins TRBV24-1 to TRBJ1-1, with D unresolved. V was trimmed by 6 bases and J by 4 bases, leaving 14 bases between them. The CDR3 runs to 14 residues. Germline V lookup: CDR1 KGHDR, CDR2 SFDVKD. CDR3: CATSSGPSSTEAFF. In DNA, the CDR3 is TGTGCCACCAGTTCCGGGCCATCGAGCACTGAAGCTTTCTTT.

CDR3 coding DNA: TGTGCCAGCAGCTTAGGTGTGGGGGGCTCGGACTATGGCTACACCTTC. Amino acid sequence: CASSLGVGGSDYGYTF. V is TRBV7-9 and J is TRBJ1-2, with D possibly being TRBD1 (6 bases). The germline gives CDR1 SEHNR, CDR2 FQNEAQ (reference sequence). The CDR3 extends over 16 amino acids. Trimming cost V 1 base and J 3 bases, with 15 bases left between them.

The chain carries TRBV5-6 and TRBJ2-7; 13 bases match TRBD2. J lost 6 bases, V lost 6 bases, and 24 bases had no gene match. The CDR3 is made up of 20 amino acids. Germline assignment: CDR1 SGHDT and CDR2 YYEEEE. The CDR3 protein is CASTKGPRTSGSNIAAEQYF. Here the CDR3 DNA reads TGTGCCAGCACGAAAGGGCCTCGGACTAGCGGGAGTAATATTGCAGCCGAGCAGTACTTC.

This clonotype was recorded a few times. The rearrangement joins TRBV20-1 to TRBJ2-3; D may match TRBD1 or TRBD2 (5 bases each). Germline V lookup: CDR1 DFQATT, CDR2 SNEGSKA (reference sequence). V was clipped by 1 base and J by 8 bases, with 13 bases between them. This CDR3 spans 13 amino acids. The CDR3: CSARGDGSGTQYF. The CDR3 nucleotides are TGCAGTGCTAGAGGGGACGGCTCGGGTACGCAGTATTTT.

The table lists this clonotype with a few counts. The rearrangement joins TRBV15 to TRBJ2-1; D is possibly TRBD2 (5 bases). This CDR3 is built from 15 residues. The V gene lost 3 bases and the J gene lost 2 bases, with 11 bases spanning the gap. CDR1 LNHNV and CDR2 YYDKDF come from the germline V gene (reference sequence). CDR3 protein: CATSSRGSPYNEQFF. In DNA form, the CDR3 reads TGTGCCACCAGCAGTAGAGGGTCTCCCTACAATGAGCAGTTCTTC.

The chain links TRBV7-2 to TRBJ2-5, with D hard to call. Looked up from germline, CDR1 is SGHTA and CDR2 is FQGNSA. CDR3 length: 14 residues. Trimming shortened V by 0 bases and J by 4 bases, and 9 bases separated the two germline ends. CDR3 amino acids: CASSLAWPGETQYF. The CDR3 DNA reads TGTGCCAGCAGCTTAGCCTGGCCCGGAGAGACCCAGTACTTC.

This clonotype occurred a few times. The V call is TRBV2, the J call TRBJ1-5, with D uncertain. This CDR3 is built from 13 residues. The V end lost 4 bases, the J end lost 6 bases, and 10 bases lay between the germline ends. Looked up from germline, CDR1 is SNHLY and CDR2 is FYNNEI. CDR3 nucleotide sequence: TGTGCCAGCAGTGGTATAGGGCGTCAGCCCCAGCATTTT. Its translation: CASSGIGRQPQHF.